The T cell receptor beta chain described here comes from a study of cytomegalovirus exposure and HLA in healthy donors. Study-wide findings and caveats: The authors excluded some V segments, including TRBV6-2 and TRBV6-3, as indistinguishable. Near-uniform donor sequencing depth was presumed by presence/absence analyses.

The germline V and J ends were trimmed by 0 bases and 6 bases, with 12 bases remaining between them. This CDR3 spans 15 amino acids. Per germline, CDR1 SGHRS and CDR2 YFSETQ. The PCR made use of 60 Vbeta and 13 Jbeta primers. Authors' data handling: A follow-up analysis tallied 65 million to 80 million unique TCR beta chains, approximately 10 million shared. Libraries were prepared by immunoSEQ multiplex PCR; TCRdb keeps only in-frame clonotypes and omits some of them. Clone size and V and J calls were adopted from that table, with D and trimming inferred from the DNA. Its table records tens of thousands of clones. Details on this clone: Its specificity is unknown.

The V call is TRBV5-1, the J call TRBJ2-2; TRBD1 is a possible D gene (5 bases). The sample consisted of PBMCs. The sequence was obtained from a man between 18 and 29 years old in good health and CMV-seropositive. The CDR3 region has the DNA TGCGCCAGCAGCTTGGGGATAGGGGTTCCCGGGGAGCTGTTTTTT. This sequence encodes CASSLGIGVPGELFF.